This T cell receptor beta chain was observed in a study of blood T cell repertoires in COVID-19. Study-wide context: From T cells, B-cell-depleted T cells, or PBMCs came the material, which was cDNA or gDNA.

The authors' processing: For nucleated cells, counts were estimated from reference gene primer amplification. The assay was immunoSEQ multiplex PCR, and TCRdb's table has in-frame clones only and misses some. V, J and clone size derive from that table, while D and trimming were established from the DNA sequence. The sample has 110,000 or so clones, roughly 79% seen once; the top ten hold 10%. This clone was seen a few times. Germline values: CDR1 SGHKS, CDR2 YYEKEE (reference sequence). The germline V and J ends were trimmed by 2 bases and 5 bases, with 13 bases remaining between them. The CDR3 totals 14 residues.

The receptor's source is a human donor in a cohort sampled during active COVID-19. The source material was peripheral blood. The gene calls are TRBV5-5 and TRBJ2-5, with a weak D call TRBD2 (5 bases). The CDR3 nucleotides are TGTGCCAGCAGCTTTAAGGTGGAGGCGGAGACCCAGTACTTC. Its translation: CASSFKVEAETQYF. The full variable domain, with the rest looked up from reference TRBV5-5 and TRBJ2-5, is DAGVTQSPTHLIKTRGQQVTLRCSPISGHKSVSWYQQVLGQGPQFIFQYYEKEERGRGNFPDRFSARQFPNYSSELNVNALLLGDSALYLCASSFKVEAETQYFGPGTRLLVL.